The T cell receptor (beta chain) described here comes from a study of T cells in Graves' hyperthyroidism and ophthalmopathy. This clonotype was seen many times. The antigen remains unidentified. The source material, RNA transcripts, was used to amplify TCR beta CDR3 regions. The HTBI primer set served for first-round RT-PCR of the TCR CDR3. TCRdb ran MiXCR on the multiplex PCR reads and lists one entry per CDR3 protein. The sample lists hundreds of thousands of distinct CDR3 sequences, roughly 15% occurring once. Germline V gene lookup returns CDR1 SNHLY and CDR2 FYNNEI. V dropped 0 bases and J dropped 3 bases, with 0 bases sitting between them. This CDR3 spans 11 amino acids. Whole-study findings and limits: For ophthalmopathy, model prediction preceded onset by a median about 6 months. Most clonotypes that expanded in the thyroid above 0.001 also showed up in blood.

The sequence was obtained from a man aged 18 to 35 with Graves' ophthalmopathy. The rearrangement joins TRBV2 to TRBJ2-7; D ambiguous. Sample: blood. Here the CDR3 DNA reads TGTGCCAGCAGTGAAGCCTACGAGCAGTACTTC. Encoded protein: CASSEAYEQYF. Supplemented by reference TRBV2 and TRBJ2-7, the full variable domain reads EPEVTQTPSHQVTQMGQEVILRCVPISNHLYFYWYRQILGQKVEFLVSFYNNEISEKSEIFDDQFSVERPDGSNFTLKIRSTKLEDSAMYFCASSEAYEQYFGPGTRLTVT.